These 28 T cell receptor beta chains were sequenced from one sample in a study of T cell responses to AZD1222 COVID-19 vaccine (dated by TCRdb to the early 2020s). Library method: the immunoSEQ multiplex PCR assay. The table was pulled from immuneACCESS by TCRdb, which kept in-frame rearrangements only. Such tables lose some clones; where checked, under half of the loss comes from unresolved V genes, and the rest has no known cause. Counted in this sample were around 140,000 clones; about nine tenths of them appeared once. The ten biggest clones cover 1.5% to 2% of the sample. Read against the paper, the sample's time point label means: baseline before first vaccination. The specimen was peripheral blood, collected on day 0 of AZD1222 vaccination. The origin of the receptors is an adult in good health.

The chain carries TRBV7-9 and TRBJ2-3, with 8 nucleotides matching TRBD2. V gave up 5 bases and J gave up 4 bases; unmatched junction bases: 17. In germline, CDR1 is SEHNR, CDR2 FQNEAQ (reference sequence). The CDR3 has 18 amino acids. The CDR3 DNA reads TGTGCCAGCAGCCCCAAGGGGTTTGTCGGGAGGGCGGCAGATACGCAGTATTTT. As protein: CASSPKGFVGRAADTQYF.

This clone was seen a single time. The J gene is TRBJ2-7, the V gene TRBV6-2 or TRBV6-3; D not certain. V gave up 2 bases and J gave up 4 bases, with 18 bases separating them. Germline V lookup: CDR1 MNHEY, CDR2 SVGEGT. The CDR3 covers 16 residues. CDR3 region: CASSYGISTPTYEQYF. CDR3 DNA: TGTGCCAGCAGTTACGGGATAAGTACTCCGACATACGAGCAGTACTTC.

The chain couples TRBV3-1 (or the pseudogene TRBV3-2) to TRBJ1-1, with D uncertain. Trimming left V 1 base short and J 5 bases short, with 5 bases between. The CDR3 has 12 residues. CDR1 and CDR2 from the germline V gene are LGHDT and YNNKEL (reference sequence). The CDR3 DNA follows: TGTGCCAGCAGCCAAGCGGGGACTGAAGCTTTCTTT. Translated, it gives CASSQAGTEAFF.

V is TRBV12-5 and J is TRBJ2-1; maybe TRBD2 (5 bases). Trimming removed 1 base from V and 8 bases from J, with 12 bases in between. The germline gives CDR1 LGHNT, CDR2 FRNRAP. This CDR3 has 14 residues. CDR3 in amino acids: CASGLARGGDEQFF. The CDR3 coding sequence is TGTGCTAGTGGTTTGGCACGTGGAGGCGATGAGCAGTTCTTC.

The chain couples TRBV18 to TRBJ1-6, with D possibly TRBD1 on 5 matching bases. Per germline, CDR1 KGHSH and CDR2 LQKENI. This CDR3 contains 17 residues. Trimming shortened V by 3 bases and J by 0 bases, and 12 bases separated the two germline ends. CDR3 nucleotides: TGTGCCAGCTCACCCGACGGGGCGAGCTCCTATAATTCACCCCTCCACTTT. Translating gives CASSPDGASSYNSPLHF. The whole variable domain, remainder taken from reference TRBV18 and TRBJ1-6, is NAGVMQNPRHLVRRRGQEARLRCSPMKGHSHVYWYRQLPEEGLKFMVYLQKENIIDESGMPKERFSAEFPKEGPSILRIQQVVRGDSAAYFCASSPDGASSYNSPLHFGNGTRLTVT.

Here the CDR3 DNA reads TGTGCCAGCTCACCACCCCCGGGGCCGGGCAATGAGCAGTTCTTC. It codes for CASSPPPGPGNEQFF. The V gene is TRBV18, the J gene TRBJ2-1, with D perhaps being TRBD1 or TRBD2 (5 bases each). Germline V gives CDR1 KGHSH, CDR2 LQKENI. The V end lost 0 bases, the J end lost 6 bases, and 12 bases lay between the germline ends. This CDR3 contains 15 residues. Complete variable domain (other parts from reference TRBV18 and TRBJ2-1): NAGVMQNPRHLVRRRGQEARLRCSPMKGHSHVYWYRQLPEEGLKFMVYLQKENIIDESGMPKERFSAEFPKEGPSILRIQQVVRGDSAAYFCASSPPPGPGNEQFFGPGTRLTVL.

CDR3 bases: TGTGCCAGCAGTTATACCCTCAGGACAGGGAACACTGAAGCTTTCTTT. This codes for CASSYTLRTGNTEAFF. The chain uses TRBV6-2 or TRBV6-3 and TRBJ1-1; 7 nucleotides line up with TRBD1. V lost 3 bases and J lost 1; bases outside the gene matches: 8. CDR3 size: 16 residues. Germline assignment: CDR1 MNHEY and CDR2 SVGEGT.

This chain connects TRBV9 to TRBJ2-3, with D unclear. This CDR3 region has 16 residues. Trimming stripped 0 bases from V and 2 bases from J, with 13 bases between. CDR1 is SGDLS, CDR2 YYNGEE, per germline. The CDR3 region is CASSVGRNPSTDTQYF. The CDR3 nucleotides read TGTGCCAGCAGCGTAGGACGCAACCCGTCCACAGATACGCAGTATTTT.

The chain joins TRBV3-1 (or the pseudogene TRBV3-2) to TRBJ1-1; D not certain. From germline, CDR1 is LGHDT and CDR2 YNNKEL (reference sequence). This CDR3 has 13 residues. The V end lost 1 base, the J end lost 2 bases, and 5 bases lay between the germline ends. The CDR3 loop reads CASSQGGNTEAFF. The CDR3 DNA is TGTGCCAGCAGCCAAGGGGGAAACACTGAAGCTTTCTTT.

This chain uses TRBV2 with TRBJ1-5; possibly TRBD1 for D (5 bases). Germline V gene lookup returns CDR1 SNHLY and CDR2 FYNNEI. V was pared by 5 bases and J by 11 bases, with 13 bases between. The CDR3 covers 12 residues. As DNA, the CDR3 is TGTGCCAGCAGTTGGTTAGGGACGACCCAGCATTTT. Encoded protein: CASSWLGTTQHF. Full variable domain (remainder filled in from reference TRBV2 and TRBJ1-5): EPEVTQTPSHQVTQMGQEVILRCVPISNHLYFYWYRQILGQKVEFLVSFYNNEISEKSEIFDDQFSVERPDGSNFTLKIRSTKLEDSAMYFCASSWLGTTQHFGDGTRLSIL.

Only a few counts were recorded for this clone. V and J are TRBV5-1 and TRBJ2-7, with D possibly matching TRBD1 (5 bases). This CDR3 has 15 amino acids. Trimming shortened V by 0 bases and J by 2 bases, and 12 bases separated the two germline ends. Germline values: CDR1 SGHRS, CDR2 YFSETQ. CDR3 nucleotide sequence: TGCGCCAGCAGCTTGGAAACAGGTTCTACCTACGAGCAGTACTTC. Amino acids: CASSLETGSTYEQYF. Full variable domain (missing parts from reference TRBV5-1 and TRBJ2-7): KAGVTQTPRYLIKTRGQQVTLSCSPISGHRSVSWYQQTPGQGLQFLFEYFSETQRNKGNFPGRFSGRQFSNSRSEMNVSTLELGDSALYLCASSLETGSTYEQYFGPGTRLTVT.

This CDR3 is CASSPGIGQPQHF. For the CDR3, the DNA is TGCGCCAGCAGTCCGGGCATCGGTCAGCCCCAGCATTTT. V is TRBV10-2 and J is TRBJ1-5; D is unresolved. Germline-derived CDR1 and CDR2 are WSHSY and SAAADI. The CDR3 covers 13 residues. The V end was cut by 5 bases, the J end by 6 bases, with 11 bases between.

Only a few counts were recorded for this clone. At one end the junction does not follow the germline gene, possibly because of a read error. The chain couples TRBV7-7 to TRBJ2-7, with D maybe TRBD2 (5 bases). This CDR3 contains 13 residues. Per the germline V gene, CDR1 is SSHAT and CDR2 is FNYEAQ (reference sequence). DNA of the CDR3: TGTGCTAGCAGCTTAGCGTTGGGGAGTCGGCAGTACTTC. This translates into CASSLALGSRQYF.

This clone has only one observation. This chain uses TRBV5-1 with TRBJ1-4, with D tentatively TRBD1 (6 bases). The CDR3 contains 15 residues. Germline values: CDR1 SGHRS, CDR2 YFSETQ. V dropped 4 bases and J dropped 7 bases, with 17 bases sitting between them. CDR3 nucleotides: TGCGCCAGCAGCCTACAGGGAGGGGACGGTGAAAAACTGTTTTTT. Protein: CASSLQGGDGEKLFF.

The chain links TRBV10-1 to TRBJ1-1; no reliable D call. The germline CDR1 and CDR2 sequences are WNHNN and SYGVQD (reference sequence). The CDR3 is 15 amino acids. V lost 5 bases and J lost 0, with 13 bases in between. The CDR3 loop is CASSRTATMNTEAFF. CDR3 nucleotides: TGCGCCAGCAGTCGAACAGCTACCATGAACACTGAAGCTTTCTTT.

The chain recombines TRBV12-5 with TRBJ2-1; 8 bases are a match to TRBD2. V was clipped by 0 bases and J by 4 bases; unmatched bases: 11. The CDR3 length is 18 residues. Germline V gene data show CDR1 as LGHNT and CDR2 as FRNRAP. CDR3 coding DNA: TGTGCTAGTGGTTTGGTCCTTGGTCGGGGCGGGAGGTACAATGAGCAGTTCTTC. Its protein is CASGLVLGRGGRYNEQFF.

This rearrangement joins TRBV6-5 to TRBJ1-2, with D possibly matching TRBD1 (5 bases). Deletions cut 6 bases from V and 4 bases from J, with 15 bases between. CDR1 and CDR2 (germline): MNHEY, SVGAGI. The CDR3 runs to 14 residues. CDR3 bases: TGTGCCAGCAGGTCCGGGGGAGGCGGCTATGGCTACACCTTC. This codes for CASRSGGGGYGYTF.

This clone was detected once. The chain employs TRBV2 and TRBJ2-7; 8 bases are shared with TRBD1. The V and J ends lost 5 bases and 6 bases, in that order; junction bases with no gene match: 3. This CDR3 is 12 amino acids long. CDR1 is SNHLY, CDR2 FYNNEI, per germline. The DNA of the CDR3 is TGTGCCAGCAGTTCCGACAGGGGCGAGCAGTACTTC. The encoded protein is CASSSDRGEQYF.

The rearrangement uses TRBV30 and TRBJ1-3, with unresolved D. Trimming took 3 bases from V and 2 from J, leaving 2 bases between them. CDR1 is GTSNPN, CDR2 SVGIG, per germline (reference sequence). The CDR3 has 11 amino acids. The CDR3 is CAWSPGNTIYF. The DNA of the CDR3 is TGTGCCTGGAGCCCTGGAAACACCATATATTTT.

The J gene is TRBJ1-5, the V gene TRBV3-1 (or the pseudogene TRBV3-2); D is undetermined. The V gene lost 3 bases and the J gene lost 7 bases, with 13 bases spanning the gap. The CDR3 consists of 14 residues. CDR1 LGHDT and CDR2 YNNKEL come from the germline V gene (reference sequence). CDR3 bases: TGTGCCAGCAGCCACATAGCACTCGGACAGCCCCAGCATTTT. The encoded protein is CASSHIALGQPQHF.

This clone was counted a single time. This chain joins TRBV24-1 and TRBJ2-1, with 8 bases fitting TRBD1. The CDR3 is 15 amino acids. The V and J ends lost 3 bases and 7 bases, in that order; junction bases with no gene match: 7. Germline V CDR1 and CDR2: KGHDR, SFDVKD. The CDR3 nucleotides read TGTGCCACCAGTGATGCCGGGACAGGTAAAAATGAGCAGTTCTTC. Amino acid sequence: CATSDAGTGKNEQFF.

The rearrangement joins TRBV11-2 to TRBJ2-7; 7 bases are a match to TRBD2. Germline V gene data show CDR1 as SGHAT and CDR2 as FQNNGV. The CDR3 runs 16 residues. V trimming: 5 bases; J trimming: 3 bases; junction bases outside the gene matches: 13. CDR3 coding DNA: TGTGCCAGCAGCCCCCTACGAGCGGGATGGGACTACGAGCAGTACTTC. Encoded protein: CASSPLRAGWDYEQYF. The whole variable domain, filled in from reference TRBV11-2 and TRBJ2-7, reads EAGVAQSPRYKIIEKRQSVAFWCNPISGHATLYWYQQILGQGPKLLIQFQNNGVVDDSQLPKDRFSAERLKGVDSTLKIQPAKLEDSAVYLCASSPLRAGWDYEQYFGPGTRLTVT.

This sequence joins TRBV20-1 and TRBJ2-1; no firm D call. Trimming left V 1 base short and J 10 bases short, with 5 bases between. The germline gives CDR1 DFQATT, CDR2 SNEGSKA (reference sequence). The CDR3 consists of 10 residues. The DNA for the CDR3 is TGCAGTGCTAGAGGGATCGAGCAGTTCTTC. Translating gives CSARGIEQFF.

This sequence joins TRBV2 and TRBJ1-5, with TRBD1 identical over 10 bases. V lost 4 bases to trimming and J lost 5 bases; unmatched junction nucleotides: 5. CDR1 is SNHLY, CDR2 FYNNEI, per germline. The CDR3 is 15 residues long. DNA for the CDR3: TGTGCCAGCAGTGGATTTGACAGGGGGCATCAGCCCCAGCATTTT. The encoded protein is CASSGFDRGHQPQHF.

V gene TRBV5-5 combines with J gene TRBJ1-5; D gene unclear. Germline CDR1 and CDR2: SGHKS and YYEKEE (reference sequence). The CDR3 loop spans 13 amino acids. Deletions cut 6 bases from V and 11 bases from J, with 18 bases between. CDR3 nucleotide sequence: TGTGCCAGCACTGCCGGACGGACCGAGACCCAGCATTTT. Encoded protein: CASTAGRTETQHF. Using reference TRBV5-5 and TRBJ1-5 for the parts outside the CDR3, the full variable domain is DAGVTQSPTHLIKTRGQQVTLRCSPISGHKSVSWYQQVLGQGPQFIFQYYEKEERGRGNFPDRFSARQFPNYSSELNVNALLLGDSALYLCASTAGRTETQHFGDGTRLSIL.

The chain is built from TRBV5-4 and TRBJ1-2; 9 bases fit TRBD1. Per the germline V gene, CDR1 is SGHNT and CDR2 is YYREEE (reference sequence). V shed 3 bases and J 8 bases; nucleotides not matched to a gene: 2. The CDR3 consists of 12 residues. The CDR3: CASSWGQGGYTF. Written as DNA, the CDR3 is TGTGCCAGCAGCTGGGGACAGGGCGGCTACACCTTC.

V and J are TRBV6-6 and TRBJ1-6; TRBD1 matches 8 bases. The CDR3 totals 21 residues. With 5 bases clipped from V and 0 bases from J, the junction kept 18 bases outside the gene matches. Germline assignment: CDR1 MNHNY and CDR2 SVGAGI (reference sequence). The CDR3 bases are TGTGCCAGCAGTCCGGGACCGGGACAGGCATCGCCGAGCTCCTATAATTCACCCCTCCACTTT. It specifies CASSPGPGQASPSSYNSPLHF.

The rearrangement uses TRBV19 and TRBJ1-2; maybe TRBD1 (5 bases). This CDR3 is built from 15 residues. V was clipped by 7 bases and J by 5 bases, with 20 bases between them. Germline V CDR1 and CDR2: LNHDA, SQIVND (reference sequence). The CDR3 is CASTRGTGRNYGYTF. In DNA, the CDR3 is TGTGCCAGTACCCGGGGGACCGGACGGAATTATGGCTACACCTTC.